This T cell receptor beta chain was sequenced during a study of blood T cell repertoires in COVID-19. About the research overall: The samples span acute and convalescent COVID-19 from the United States, Italy and Spain. PBMCs, B-cell-depleted T cells, or T cells provided the cDNA or gDNA that made up the material.

V shed 2 bases and J shed 0 bases, with 8 bases lying between them. The germline V gene encodes CDR1 GTSNPN and CDR2 SVGIG (reference sequence). This CDR3 spans 14 amino acids. Per the study methods: It was from reference gene primer amplification that nucleated cell counts were estimated. The table came from immunoSEQ multiplex PCR; TCRdb's copy has only in-frame clones and leaves some out. V, J and clone size reflect that table, while D and trimming were determined from the DNA. The table has fewer than 85,000 clones, about four fifths seen once; the top ten hold around 4.5%. The material sequenced was peripheral blood. The chain joins TRBV30 to TRBJ1-3; D is unresolved. This receptor was obtained from a woman in her fifties or sixties with acute or convalescent COVID-19. As DNA, the CDR3 is TGTGCCTGGAGTTTGAGGGACTCTGGAAACACCATATATTTT. It encodes CAWSLRDSGNTIYF.